This TCR beta chain was found in a study of blood T cell dynamics during melanoma immunotherapy. Specified time point: pre-treatment baseline. One draw preceded checkpoint blockade; another followed its first cycle at week 3. At 12 weeks after first infusion, RECIST 1.1 defined response for most patients. Patients had no prior systemic cancer treatment, immunosuppressants or other active cancers. V lost 4 bases to trimming and J lost 1 base; unmatched junction nucleotides: 2. Germline V gene data show CDR1 as SGDLS and CDR2 as YYNGEE. This CDR3 comprises 15 residues. Every bulk PBMC sample received the same 350 ng of DNA. The protocol was immunoSEQ multiplex PCR, while the TCRdb copy is restricted to in-frame clones and leaves out a portion. The sample consists of about 11,000 clones, approximately 84% of them appearing once.

Sequences were derived from blood, sampled from a patient treated with checkpoint blockade. The receptor was derived from a human donor with melanoma. The rearrangement uses TRBV9 and TRBJ2-3; 11 bases map to TRBD2. The CDR3, as DNA: TGTGCCAGCAGCCCACTAGCGGGGGGCACAGATACGCAGTATTTT. Translating gives CASSPLAGGTDTQYF.